This record looks at one TCR beta chain sequence and its context. TCRdb's table, derived via immunoSEQ multiplex PCR, lists solely in-frame clones and lacks some. This table holds around 80,000 clones, 93% found once. This sample is drawn from a study of technical replicates of blood from a few donors. V was pared by 5 bases and J by 1 base, with 10 bases between. The CDR3 consists of 14 residues. The germline CDR1 and CDR2 sequences are MDHEN and SYDVKM. The sequence was obtained from a human donor in good health. Sample: T cells isolated from PBMCs. The chain is built from TRBV28 and TRBJ2-3, with D tentatively TRBD1 (5 bases). The CDR3 here is CASSHLGGTDTQYF. The CDR3 DNA is TGTGCCAGCAGTCACCTAGGGGGCACAGATACGCAGTATTTT. Drawing the rest from reference TRBV28 and TRBJ2-3, the complete variable domain is DVKVTQSSRYLVKRTGEKVFLECVQDMDHENMFWYRQDPGLGLRLIYFSYDVKMKEKGDIPEGYSVSREKKERFSLILESASTNQTSMYLCASSHLGGTDTQYFGPGTRLTVL.